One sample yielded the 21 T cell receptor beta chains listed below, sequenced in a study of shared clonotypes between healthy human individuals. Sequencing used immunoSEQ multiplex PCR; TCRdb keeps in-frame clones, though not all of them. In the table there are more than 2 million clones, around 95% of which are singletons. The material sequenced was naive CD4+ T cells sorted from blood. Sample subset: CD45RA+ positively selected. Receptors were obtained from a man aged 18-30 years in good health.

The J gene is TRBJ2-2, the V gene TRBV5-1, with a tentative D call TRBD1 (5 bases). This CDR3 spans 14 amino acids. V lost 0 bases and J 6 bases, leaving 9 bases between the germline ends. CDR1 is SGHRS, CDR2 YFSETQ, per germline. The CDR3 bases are TGCGCCAGCAGCTTGGAAGGGGCCTCCGGGGAGCTGTTTTTT. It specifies CASSLEGASGELFF. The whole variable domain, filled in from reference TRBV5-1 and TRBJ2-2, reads KAGVTQTPRYLIKTRGQQVTLSCSPISGHRSVSWYQQTPGQGLQFLFEYFSETQRNKGNFPGRFSGRQFSNSRSEMNVSTLELGDSALYLCASSLEGASGELFFGEGSRLTVL.

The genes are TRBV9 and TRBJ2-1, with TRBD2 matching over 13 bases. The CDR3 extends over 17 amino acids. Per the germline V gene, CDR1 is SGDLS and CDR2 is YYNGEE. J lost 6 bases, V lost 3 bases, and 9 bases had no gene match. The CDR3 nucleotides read TGTGCCAGCAGCGGTCCACTAGCGGGAGGGCCCAGCAATGAGCAGTTCTTC. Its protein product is CASSGPLAGGPSNEQFF. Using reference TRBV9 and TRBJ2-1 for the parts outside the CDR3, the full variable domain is DSGVTQTPKHLITATGQRVTLRCSPRSGDLSVYWYQQSLDQGLQFLIQYYNGEERAKGNILERFSAQQFPDLHSELNLSSLELGDSALYFCASSGPLAGGPSNEQFFGPGTRLTVL.

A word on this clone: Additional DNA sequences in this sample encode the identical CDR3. The CDR3 sequence: CASSQEGGRGNQPQHF. CDR3 nucleotides: TGCGCCAGCAGCCAAGAAGGGGGCAGGGGCAATCAGCCCCAGCATTTT. The chain employs TRBV4-1 and TRBJ1-5; TRBD1 matches 7 bases. The CDR3 runs 16 residues. In germline, CDR1 is MGHRA, CDR2 YSYEKL. The trim removed 0 bases at V and 2 bases at J, leaving 4 bases unmatched.

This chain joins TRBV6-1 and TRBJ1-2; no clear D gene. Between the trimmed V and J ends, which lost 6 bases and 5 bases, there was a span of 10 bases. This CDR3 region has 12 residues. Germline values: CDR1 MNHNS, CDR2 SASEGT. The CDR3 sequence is CASSLRGYGYTF. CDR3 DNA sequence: TGTGCCAGCAGCCTCAGAGGATATGGCTACACCTTC.

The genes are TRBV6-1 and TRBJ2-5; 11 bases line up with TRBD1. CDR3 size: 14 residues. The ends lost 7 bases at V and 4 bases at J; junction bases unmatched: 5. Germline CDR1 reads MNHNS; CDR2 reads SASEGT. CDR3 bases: TGTGCCAGCACCCGAGGACAGGGGGCAGAGACCCAGTACTTC. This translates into CASTRGQGAETQYF.

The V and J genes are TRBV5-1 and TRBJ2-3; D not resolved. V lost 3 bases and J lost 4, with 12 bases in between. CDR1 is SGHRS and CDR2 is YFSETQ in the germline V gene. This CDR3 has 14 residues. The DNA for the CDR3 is TGCGCCAGCAGCTCGGCAGACCCCCCAGATACGCAGTATTTT. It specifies CASSSADPPDTQYF.

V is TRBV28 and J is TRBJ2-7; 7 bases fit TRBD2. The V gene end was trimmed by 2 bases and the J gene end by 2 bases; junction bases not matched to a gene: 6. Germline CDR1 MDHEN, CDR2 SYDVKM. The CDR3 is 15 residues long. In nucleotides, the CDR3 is TGTGCCAGCAGTTTAAGGTCAGGGAGGGCCTACGAGCAGTACTTC. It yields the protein CASSLRSGRAYEQYF.

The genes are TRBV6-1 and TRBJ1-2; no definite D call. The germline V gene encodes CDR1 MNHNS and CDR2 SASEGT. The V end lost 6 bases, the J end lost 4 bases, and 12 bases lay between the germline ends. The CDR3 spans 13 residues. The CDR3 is CASSPGTIYGYTF. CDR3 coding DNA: TGTGCCAGCAGCCCAGGTACGATCTATGGCTACACCTTC.

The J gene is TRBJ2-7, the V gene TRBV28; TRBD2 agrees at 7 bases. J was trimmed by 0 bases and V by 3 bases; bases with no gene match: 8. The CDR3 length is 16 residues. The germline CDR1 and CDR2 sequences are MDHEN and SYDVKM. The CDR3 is CASSFLLAASSYEQYF. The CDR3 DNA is TGTGCCAGCAGTTTCCTCCTAGCGGCGAGCTCCTACGAGCAGTACTTC.

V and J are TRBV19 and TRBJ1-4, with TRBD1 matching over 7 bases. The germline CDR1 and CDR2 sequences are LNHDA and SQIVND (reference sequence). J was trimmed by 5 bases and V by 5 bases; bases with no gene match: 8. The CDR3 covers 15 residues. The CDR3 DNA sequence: TGTGCCAGTAGTCCCATCGACAGGGACAATGAAAAACTGTTTTTT. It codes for CASSPIDRDNEKLFF.

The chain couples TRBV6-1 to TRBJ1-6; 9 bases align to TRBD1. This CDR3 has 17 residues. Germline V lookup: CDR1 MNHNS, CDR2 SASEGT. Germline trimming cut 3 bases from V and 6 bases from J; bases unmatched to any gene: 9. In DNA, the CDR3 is TGTGCCAGCAGTGATTCCGGGACAGGGCCCTTTAATTCACCCCTCCACTTT. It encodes CASSDSGTGPFNSPLHF.

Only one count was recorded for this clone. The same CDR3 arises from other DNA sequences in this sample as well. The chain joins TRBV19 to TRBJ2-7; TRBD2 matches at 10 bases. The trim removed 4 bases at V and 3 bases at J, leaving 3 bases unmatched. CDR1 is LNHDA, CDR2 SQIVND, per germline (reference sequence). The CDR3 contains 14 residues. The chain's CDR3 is CASSTTSGNYEQYF. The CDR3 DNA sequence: TGTGCCAGTAGTACTACTAGCGGGAACTACGAGCAGTACTTC.

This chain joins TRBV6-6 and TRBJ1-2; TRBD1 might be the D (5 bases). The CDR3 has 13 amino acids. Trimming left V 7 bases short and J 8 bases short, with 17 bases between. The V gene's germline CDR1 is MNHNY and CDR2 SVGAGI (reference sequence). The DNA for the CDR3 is TGTGCCAGCACCCCGTCGGCGTCAGGGGGCTACACCTTC. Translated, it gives CASTPSASGGYTF.

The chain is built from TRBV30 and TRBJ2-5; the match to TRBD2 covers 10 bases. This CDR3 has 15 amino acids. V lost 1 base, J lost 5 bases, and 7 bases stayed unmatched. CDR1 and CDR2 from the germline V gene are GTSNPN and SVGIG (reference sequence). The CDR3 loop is CAWSAHSGGTETQYF. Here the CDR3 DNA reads TGTGCCTGGAGTGCGCATAGCGGGGGGACGGAGACCCAGTACTTC.

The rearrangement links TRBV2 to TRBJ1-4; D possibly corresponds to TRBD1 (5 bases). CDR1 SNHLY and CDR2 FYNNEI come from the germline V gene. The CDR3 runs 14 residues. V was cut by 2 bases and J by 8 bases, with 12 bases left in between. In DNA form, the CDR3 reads TGTGCCAGCAGTGAACGGCAGGGTAGGGAAAAACTGTTTTTT. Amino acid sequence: CASSERQGREKLFF. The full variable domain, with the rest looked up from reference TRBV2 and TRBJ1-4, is EPEVTQTPSHQVTQMGQEVILRCVPISNHLYFYWYRQILGQKVEFLVSFYNNEISEKSEIFDDQFSVERPDGSNFTLKIRSTKLEDSAMYFCASSERQGREKLFFGSGTQLSVL.

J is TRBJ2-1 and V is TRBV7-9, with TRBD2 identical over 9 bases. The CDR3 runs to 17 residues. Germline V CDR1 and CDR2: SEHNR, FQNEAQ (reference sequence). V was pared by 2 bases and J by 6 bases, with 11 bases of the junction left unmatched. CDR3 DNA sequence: TGTGCCAGCAGCTTATATTGGTTAGCGGGAGCGCCCAATGAGCAGTTCTTC. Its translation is CASSLYWLAGAPNEQFF.

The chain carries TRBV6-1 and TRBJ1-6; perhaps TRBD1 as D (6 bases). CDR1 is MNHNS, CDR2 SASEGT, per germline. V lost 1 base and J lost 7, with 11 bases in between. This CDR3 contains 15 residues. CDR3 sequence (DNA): TGTGCCAGCAGTGAAGAAGGGACATGGAATTCACCCCTCCACTTT. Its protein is CASSEEGTWNSPLHF.

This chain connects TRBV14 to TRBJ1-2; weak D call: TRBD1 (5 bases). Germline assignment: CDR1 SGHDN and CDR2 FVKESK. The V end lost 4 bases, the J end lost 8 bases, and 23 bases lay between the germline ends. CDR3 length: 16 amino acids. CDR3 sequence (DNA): TGTGCCAGCAGCCCATTTCTGGGGCGAATGCTAGAAGGCTACACCTTC. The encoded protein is CASSPFLGRMLEGYTF.

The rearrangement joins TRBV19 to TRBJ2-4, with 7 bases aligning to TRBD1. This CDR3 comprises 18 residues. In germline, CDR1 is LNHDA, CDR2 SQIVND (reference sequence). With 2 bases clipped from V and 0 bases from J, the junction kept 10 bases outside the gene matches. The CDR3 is CASSIFRDSSLAKNIQYF. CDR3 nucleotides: TGTGCCAGTAGTATATTTCGGGACAGCTCTTTAGCCAAAAACATTCAGTACTTC. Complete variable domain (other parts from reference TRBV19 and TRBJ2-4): DGGITQSPKYLFRKEGQNVTLSCEQNLNHDAMYWYRQDPGQGLRLIYYSQIVNDFQKGDIAEGYSVSREKKESFPLTVTSAQKNPTAFYLCASSIFRDSSLAKNIQYFGAGTRLSVL.

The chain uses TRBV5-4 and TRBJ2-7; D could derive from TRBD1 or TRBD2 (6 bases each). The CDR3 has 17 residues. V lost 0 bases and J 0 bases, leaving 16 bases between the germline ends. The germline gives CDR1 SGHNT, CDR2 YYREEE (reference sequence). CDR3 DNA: TGTGCCAGCAGCTTGGGGGGTGGAGGGACAAACTCCTACGAGCAGTACTTC. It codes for CASSLGGGGTNSYEQYF.

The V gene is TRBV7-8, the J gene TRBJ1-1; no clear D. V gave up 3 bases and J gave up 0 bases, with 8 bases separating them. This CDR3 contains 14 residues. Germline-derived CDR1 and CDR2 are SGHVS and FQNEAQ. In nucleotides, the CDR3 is TGTGCCAGCAGCTTTTCGCAGGTGAACACTGAAGCTTTCTTT. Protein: CASSFSQVNTEAFF.